Each of the 8 T cell receptor beta chains below was sequenced from the same sample in a study of T-cell reconstitution after alpha-beta-depleted transplantation in children. Preparation of the TCRbeta library involved a method that used unique molecular identifiers. TCRdb independently ran MiXCR on the PCR reads; one entry per CDR3 protein. The sample lists about 540,000 distinct CDR3 sequences, about a sixth occurring once. The specimen was PBMCs from the stem cell graft donor, collected from the stem cell graft. These receptor sequences come from a human donor who donated a stem cell graft to a child with acute lymphoblastic leukemia.

This clonotype was found a few times. The V gene is TRBV24-1, the J gene TRBJ2-1; 10 nucleotides match TRBD1. The V segment lost 1 base and the J segment 4 bases; nucleotides outside the gene matches: 12. Germline assignment: CDR1 KGHDR and CDR2 SFDVKD. This CDR3 comprises 19 residues. The CDR3 coding sequence is TGTGCCACCAGTGATTTCCGGGCGACAGGGGGCGGATGGTACAATGAGCAGTTCTTC. Protein sequence: CATSDFRATGGGWYNEQFF.

The table lists this clonotype with a few counts. This chain connects TRBV12-3 or TRBV12-4 to TRBJ2-2; D is undetermined. The length of the CDR3 is 13 residues. V was clipped by 8 bases and J by 3 bases, with 10 bases between them. In nucleotides, the CDR3 is TGTGCCAGCGTATCATGGGACACCGGGGAGCTGTTTTTT. Amino acid sequence: CASVSWDTGELFF.

This clonotype has more than one count but fewer than ten. This chain connects TRBV7-6 to TRBJ2-7; D may be TRBD1 (6 bases). This CDR3 is 13 amino acids long. Between the trimmed V and J ends, which lost 2 bases and 6 bases, there was a span of 11 bases. The germline CDR1 and CDR2 sequences are SGHVS and FNYEAQ. This CDR3 reads CASSLNRDGEQYF. The CDR3 DNA sequence: TGTGCCAGCAGCTTAAACAGGGACGGCGAGCAGTACTTC.

The rearrangement uses TRBV29-1 and TRBJ2-2, with TRBD1 matching over 10 bases. There are 14 residues in the CDR3. CDR1 SQVTM and CDR2 ANQGSEA come from the germline V gene. After removal of 7 bases from V and 2 bases from J, the junction contained 4 bases not matched to a gene. The CDR3 nucleotides read TGCAGCGCCGGGACAGGGGTAAACACCGGGGAGCTGTTTTTT. It is translated as CSAGTGVNTGELFF.

The chain links TRBV12-3 or TRBV12-4 to TRBJ1-1; 7 nucleotides align to TRBD1. This CDR3 is built from 13 residues. J gave up 1 base and V 6 bases, and 2 bases lay outside the gene matches. CDR3 residues: CASRYRGNTEAFF. The CDR3 nucleotides are TGTGCCAGCAGGTACAGGGGGAACACTGAAGCTTTCTTT.

V is TRBV25-1 and J is TRBJ2-3, with 12 bases fitting TRBD2. The CDR3 spans 15 residues. Germline V gives CDR1 MGHDK, CDR2 SYGVNS. J lost 2 bases, V lost 6 bases, and 3 bases had no gene match. CDR3 loop: CASRGTSGFTDTQYF. The CDR3 coding sequence is TGTGCCAGCAGGGGGACTAGCGGGTTCACAGATACGCAGTATTTT.

This clonotype appeared a few times. The CDR3 loop is CASRPRHWSYNEQFF. CDR3 nucleotides: TGTGCCAGCAGGCCCAGACACTGGTCCTACAATGAGCAGTTCTTC. The chain links TRBV12-3 or TRBV12-4 to TRBJ2-1, with D unclear. V was clipped by 6 bases and J by 1 base, with 13 bases between them. CDR3 length: 15 residues.

This clonotype occurred a few times. The chain's CDR3 is CASSQDRGGGKFF. The CDR3 bases are TGTGCCAGCAGCCAAGATCGGGGAGGGGGGAAGTTCTTC. The chain employs TRBV3-1 and TRBJ2-1; D possibly corresponds to TRBD2 (7 bases). Germline V CDR1 and CDR2: LGHDT, YNNKEL (reference sequence). Trimming shortened V by 0 bases and J by 14 bases, and 14 bases separated the two germline ends. The CDR3 length is 13 residues.